A single sample is the source of the 12 T cell receptor beta chains below, sequenced in a study of CD8 T cells in Susac syndrome. RNA amounts of roughly 0.45 to 1 ug underwent reverse transcription with random hexamers. TCRdb re-called the immunoSEQ multiplex PCR reads through MiXCR, storing one row per CDR3 protein. The sample contains about 180,000 distinct CDR3 sequences, 85% to 95% of which appear only once. The sample consisted of CD4+ T cells from PBMCs. The receptor set was obtained from a human donor with Susac syndrome.

The chain uses TRBV6-5 and TRBJ2-5; 8 bases match TRBD1. Germline assignment: CDR1 MNHEY and CDR2 SVGAGI. This CDR3 comprises 15 residues. V lost 6 bases, J lost 5 bases, and 11 bases stayed unmatched. The CDR3 sequence is CASSPPGQGGETQYF. CDR3 nucleotide sequence: TGTGCCAGCAGCCCCCCCGGACAGGGCGGGGAGACCCAGTACTTC.

CDR3 amino acids: CSGGTGVYEQYF. DNA for the CDR3: TGCAGCGGGGGGACAGGTGTCTACGAGCAGTACTTC. The rearrangement uses TRBV29-1 and TRBJ2-7; 8 bases match TRBD1. CDR3 size: 12 residues. The germline CDR1 and CDR2 sequences are SQVTM and ANQGSEA. Trimming removed 7 bases from V and 3 bases from J; junction bases left unmatched: 5.

This sequence joins TRBV9 and TRBJ1-2; the D gene is possibly TRBD1 (5 bases). The CDR3 has 13 amino acids. V was trimmed by 0 bases and J by 3 bases, leaving 6 bases between them. Germline V gene sequence: CDR1 SGDLS, CDR2 YYNGEE. The CDR3 sequence: CASSVGGYYGYTF. CDR3 bases: TGTGCCAGCAGCGTAGGGGGGTACTATGGCTACACCTTC.

V is TRBV19 and J is TRBJ2-1; D is unresolved. The CDR3 is made up of 14 amino acids. Germline V gene lookup returns CDR1 LNHDA and CDR2 SQIVND (reference sequence). Trimming shortened V by 1 base and J by 1 base, and 5 bases separated the two germline ends. The CDR3 bases are TGTGCCAGTAGTATAGGCCTTTCCTACAATGAGCAGTTCTTC. This gives the protein CASSIGLSYNEQFF.

J is TRBJ1-1 and V is TRBV19; 8 bases align to TRBD1. CDR3 length equals 13 residues. The trim removed 7 bases at V and 4 bases at J, leaving 5 bases unmatched. Germline V gene sequence: CDR1 LNHDA, CDR2 SQIVND (reference sequence). CDR3 sequence (DNA): TGTGCCAGTAAGGAGACAGGGGTCACTGAAGCTTTCTTT. As protein: CASKETGVTEAFF.

The V call is TRBV3-1, the J call TRBJ2-2, with 9 bases aligning to TRBD1. V trimming: 6 bases; J trimming: 4 bases; junction bases outside the gene matches: 3. The germline V gene encodes CDR1 LGHDT and CDR2 YNNKEL (reference sequence). This CDR3 comprises 14 residues. The CDR3 is CASRTQGATGELFF. CDR3 DNA: TGTGCCAGCAGAACACAGGGGGCCACCGGGGAGCTGTTTTTT.

The chain recombines TRBV7-9 with TRBJ2-1; 9 nucleotides line up with TRBD2. V shed 5 bases and J 1 base; nucleotides not matched to a gene: 9. This CDR3 comprises 17 residues. Germline V gene lookup returns CDR1 SEHNR and CDR2 FQNEAQ (reference sequence). The CDR3 nucleotides read TGTGCCAGCAGCCGAACATTAGCGGGGGATTCCTACAATGAGCAGTTCTTC. Protein product: CASSRTLAGDSYNEQFF.

The chain uses TRBV5-1 and TRBJ2-1; 7 positions agree with TRBD1. V trimming: 0 bases; J trimming: 2 bases; junction bases outside the gene matches: 5. Germline V gene data show CDR1 as SGHRS and CDR2 as YFSETQ. This CDR3 region has 16 residues. The CDR3 here is CASSLDGQGAYNEQFF. The CDR3 region has the DNA TGCGCCAGCAGCTTGGATGGGCAGGGGGCCTACAATGAGCAGTTCTTC.

The V gene is TRBV18, the J gene TRBJ1-4; D is perhaps TRBD1 (5 bases). Germline V lookup: CDR1 KGHSH, CDR2 LQKENI. The CDR3 length is 16 residues. The germline V and J ends were trimmed by 1 base and 0 bases, with 9 bases remaining between them. The CDR3 sequence is CASSPLSGSTNEKLFF. In DNA form, the CDR3 reads TGTGCCAGCTCACCACTTTCAGGGTCAACTAATGAAAAACTGTTTTTT.

The CDR3 DNA reads as TGTGCCAGCAGCACCGGCAGGCTAGCGGGGGGATCCTACGAGCAGTACTTC. It yields the protein CASSTGRLAGGSYEQYF. This chain links TRBV9 with TRBJ2-7; 11 positions agree with TRBD2. The CDR3 is 17 amino acids. Losses at the gene ends were 4 bases for V and 1 base for J; bases not matched to a gene: 10. Germline CDR1 and CDR2: SGDLS and YYNGEE.

The rearrangement links TRBV6-5 to TRBJ1-1, with 8 bases matching TRBD1. Germline V gene sequence: CDR1 MNHEY, CDR2 SVGAGI. Trimming took 6 bases from V and 2 from J; bases not matched to a gene: 5. CDR3 size: 14 residues. The CDR3 DNA is TGTGCCAGCAGACCGACAGGGGTTAACACTGAAGCTTTCTTT. Protein: CASRPTGVNTEAFF.

This CDR3 is CASSHQGAVAFF. The CDR3 nucleotides read TGTGCCAGCAGCCATCAAGGGGCGGTTGCTTTCTTT. This chain uses TRBV6-6 with TRBJ1-1, with D tentatively TRBD1 (5 bases). V was clipped by 6 bases and J by 11 bases, with 16 bases between them. This CDR3 has 12 residues. The germline CDR1 and CDR2 sequences are MNHNY and SVGAGI (reference sequence).